The entry below gives a single TCR beta chain sequence along with its context. The antigen is undetermined. The sample originates from a study of cytomegalovirus exposure and HLA in healthy donors. Study-wide background: Most genotyped donors, around four fifths of around 370, had Caucasian-associated genetic ancestry. Study findings and constraints: In a later analysis, common viral pathogens appeared linked to several of the most significant clusters. The authors enumerated some 170 TCR beta chains as linked to cytomegalovirus. Later analysis revealed greater clonal expansion in HLA-associated TCR beta chains than in equally common others.

PCR used 60 Vbeta primers and 13 Jbeta primers. Assay: immunoSEQ multiplex PCR; the TCRdb copy retains only in-frame clones and omits some. The sample has around 50,000 clones; roughly 76% are singletons. J gave up 7 bases and V 3 bases, and 4 bases lay outside the gene matches. This CDR3 region has 15 residues. Germline loops: CDR1 WNHNN, CDR2 SYGVQD (reference sequence). The sample taken for sequencing was PBMCs. V usage is TRBV10-1 and J usage is TRBJ2-1; 12 bases are shared with TRBD2. The receptor's source is a man aged 30 to 39 in good health and CMV-seronegative. CDR3 coding DNA: TGCGCCAGCAGTGACCCCACTAGCGGGAGGAATGAGCAGTTCTTC. Its translation is CASSDPTSGRNEQFF.